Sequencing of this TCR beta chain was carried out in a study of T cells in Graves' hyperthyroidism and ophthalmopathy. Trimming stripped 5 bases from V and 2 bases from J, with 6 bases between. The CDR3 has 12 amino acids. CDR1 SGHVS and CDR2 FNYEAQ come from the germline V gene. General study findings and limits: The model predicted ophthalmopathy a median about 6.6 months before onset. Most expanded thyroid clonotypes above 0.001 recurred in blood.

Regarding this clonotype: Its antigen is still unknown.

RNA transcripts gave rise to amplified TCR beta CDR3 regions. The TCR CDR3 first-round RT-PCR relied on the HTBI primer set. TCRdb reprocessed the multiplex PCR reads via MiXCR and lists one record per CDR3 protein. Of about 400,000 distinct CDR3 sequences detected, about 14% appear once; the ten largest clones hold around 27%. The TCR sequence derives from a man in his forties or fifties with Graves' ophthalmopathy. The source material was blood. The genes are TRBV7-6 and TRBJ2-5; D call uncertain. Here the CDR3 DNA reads TGTGCCAGCAGCAATAATCAAGAGACCCAGTACTTC. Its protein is CASSNNQETQYF.